These T cell receptor beta chains were read from a single sample in a study of OX40 agonist ivuxolimab in advanced cancers. The table came from immunoSEQ multiplex PCR; TCRdb's copy has only in-frame clones and leaves some out. Of about 61,000 clones in the sample, roughly 84% were seen once. The sequences come from CD4+ or CD8+ T cells sorted from blood, collected in a trial of the OX40 agonist ivuxolimab. These receptors all come from an adult with an advanced solid tumor such as melanoma, head and neck, liver or kidney cancer. The CDR3 runs from the conserved cysteine through the conserved F or W. The D gene is left open where the match is weak. Clone size is stated in some rows and not others, as once, few, many or a class when expanded.

v_gene	j_gene	d_gene	abundance	len	CDR3aa	CDR3nt
TRBV5-5	TRBJ2-5	TRBD2	once	17	CASSWRLSREGQETQYF	TGTGCCAGCAGCTGGCGCCTTAGCCGGGAGGGACAAGAGACCCAGTACTTC
TRBV10-2	TRBJ2-7	TRBD2	few	15	CASRLTSGSLNEQYF	TGCGCCAGCAGATTAACTAGCGGGAGTCTGAACGAGCAGTACTTC
TRBV19	TRBJ1-4	TRBD1	NA	12	CATQGAREKLFF	TGTGCCACCCAGGGGGCGCGGGAAAAACTGTTTTTT
TRBV5-1	TRBJ1-2	NA	NA	15	CASSLVPGTGYGYTF	TGCGCCAGCAGCTTGGTACCCGGGACGGGTTATGGCTACACCTTC
TRBV5-5	TRBJ2-7	NA	NA	16	CASSSNWDHSTYEQYF	TGTGCCAGCAGCTCCAACTGGGACCACTCAACCTACGAGCAGTACTTC
TRBV6-4	TRBJ2-3	NA	few	15	CARIEDVSSTDTQYF	TGTGCCAGGATTGAGGACGTTTCTAGCACAGATACGCAGTATTTT
TRBV11-3	TRBJ2-3	TRBD1	NA	15	CASSPGGTGDLTQYF	TGTGCCAGCAGCCCCGGGGGGACAGGGGACCTTACGCAGTATTTT
TRBV12-5	TRBJ2-1	NA	NA	12	CASGSRRDEQFF	TGTGCTAGTGGGTCTCGGAGGGATGAGCAGTTCTTC
TRBV9	TRBJ2-2	TRBD2	few	15	CASSTTSGYTGELFF	TGTGCCAGCAGCACGACTAGCGGGTACACCGGGGAGCTGTTTTTT
TRBV30	TRBJ1-5	NA	NA	14	CAWSSVDSNQPQHF	TGTGCCTGGAGCTCGGTTGATAGCAATCAGCCCCAGCATTTT
TRBV2	TRBJ2-2	NA	NA	15	CASKPGLTNTGELFF	TGTGCCAGCAAACCGGGACTTACGAACACCGGGGAGCTGTTTTTT
TRBV11-2	TRBJ2-1	NA	NA	14	CASSLGEEDNEQFF	TGTGCCAGCAGCTTAGGGGAGGAGGACAATGAGCAGTTCTTC
TRBV2	TRBJ2-5	NA	NA	12	CASKQVQETQYF	TGTGCCAGCAAGCAGGTACAAGAGACCCAGTACTTC